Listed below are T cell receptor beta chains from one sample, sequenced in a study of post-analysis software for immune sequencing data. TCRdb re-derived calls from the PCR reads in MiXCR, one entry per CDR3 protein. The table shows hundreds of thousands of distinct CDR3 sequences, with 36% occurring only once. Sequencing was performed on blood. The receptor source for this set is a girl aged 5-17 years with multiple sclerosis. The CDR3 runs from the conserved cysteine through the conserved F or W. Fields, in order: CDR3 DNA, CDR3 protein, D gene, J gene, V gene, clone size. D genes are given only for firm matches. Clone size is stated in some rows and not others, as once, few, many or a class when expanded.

CDR3 DNA: TGCAGCGTTCGGGGGGGAGCTGGAAACACCATATATTTT
CDR3 protein: CSVRGGAGNTIYF
D gene: -
J gene: TRBJ1-3
V gene: TRBV29-1
clone size: -

CDR3 DNA: TGCAGTGCTGGGGGGGGAACCAGGGACAACTATGGCTACACCTTC
CDR3 protein: CSAGGGTRDNYGYTF
D gene: -
J gene: TRBJ1-2
V gene: TRBV20-1
clone size: few

CDR3 DNA: TGTGCCAGCAGCTTAGCAGCGGGGGGTACAGATACGCAGTATTTT
CDR3 protein: CASSLAAGGTDTQYF
D gene: TRBD2
J gene: TRBJ2-3
V gene: TRBV7-2
clone size: many

CDR3 DNA: TGTGCCAGCAGCCTCCGGACAGTCACGCTGAACACTGAAGCTTTCTTT
CDR3 protein: CASSLRTVTLNTEAFF
D gene: -
J gene: TRBJ1-1
V gene: TRBV11-2
clone size: few

CDR3 DNA: TGCAGCGGGGGCGGGGGCACAGATACGCAGTATTTT
CDR3 protein: CSGGGGTDTQYF
D gene: -
J gene: TRBJ2-3
V gene: TRBV29-1
clone size: few

CDR3 DNA: TGTGCCAGCAGCTTATATGCGGAGACCCAGTACTTC
CDR3 protein: CASSLYAETQYF
D gene: -
J gene: TRBJ2-5
V gene: TRBV7-2
clone size: -

CDR3 DNA: TGTGCCAGCAGCTTATATAGCGGGGAAGCTCGGGGTGAGCAGTTCTTC
CDR3 protein: CASSLYSGEARGEQFF
D gene: TRBD2
J gene: TRBJ2-1
V gene: TRBV11-2
clone size: few

CDR3 DNA: TGTGCCAGCAGCCCCTTAGCGGGAGGGCTAGAAAATGAGCAGTTCTTC
CDR3 protein: CASSPLAGGLENEQFF
D gene: TRBD2
J gene: TRBJ2-1
V gene: TRBV7-3
clone size: many

CDR3 DNA: TGTGCCTCCTCGATGGGACTAGCGGTCTCCTACGAGCAGTACTTC
CDR3 protein: CASSMGLAVSYEQYF
D gene: TRBD2
J gene: TRBJ2-7
V gene: TRBV24-1
clone size: -

CDR3 DNA: TGTGCCAGCAGTGAGGGACAGGGCCACAATGAGCAGTTCTTC
CDR3 protein: CASSEGQGHNEQFF
D gene: TRBD1
J gene: TRBJ2-1
V gene: TRBV12-3/TRBV12-4
clone size: many

CDR3 DNA: TGTGCCAGCAGCTACAGGGGATCCCAGCCCCAGCATTTT
CDR3 protein: CASSYRGSQPQHF
D gene: TRBD1
J gene: TRBJ1-5
V gene: TRBV7-2
clone size: many

CDR3 DNA: TGTGCCAGCAGCGACAGTCTTTATAATTCACCCCTCCACTTT
CDR3 protein: CASSDSLYNSPLHF
D gene: -
J gene: TRBJ1-6
V gene: TRBV3-1
clone size: -

CDR3 DNA: TGCGCCAGCAGCTTTACGGTTGCAACTAATGAAAAACTGTTTTTT
CDR3 protein: CASSFTVATNEKLFF
D gene: -
J gene: TRBJ1-4
V gene: TRBV5-1
clone size: few

CDR3 DNA: TGCGCCAGCAGCCAAGTACTTGAGGGCTATACGATTAGGACAGATACGCAGTATTTT
CDR3 protein: CASSQVLEGYTIRTDTQYF
D gene: -
J gene: TRBJ2-3
V gene: TRBV4-1
clone size: many

CDR3 DNA: TGCGCCAGCAGCCAAGATACGCCCGATAGCGGGAGGCCCCCTACCGAGTACTTC
CDR3 protein: CASSQDTPDSGRPPTEYF
D gene: TRBD2
J gene: TRBJ2-5
V gene: TRBV4-1
clone size: many

CDR3 DNA: TGCGCCAGCAGCTTGGAAAGACCCCAAGAGACCCAGTACTTC
CDR3 protein: CASSLERPQETQYF
D gene: -
J gene: TRBJ2-5
V gene: TRBV5-1
clone size: -

CDR3 DNA: TGCAGCGTGGGGACTAGCGGGGGGCTGAGGAATGAGCAGTTCTTC
CDR3 protein: CSVGTSGGLRNEQFF
D gene: TRBD2
J gene: TRBJ2-1
V gene: TRBV29-1
clone size: -

CDR3 DNA: TGTGCCACCAGTGAGCCGACCGGGACAGGGCGTGAGACCCAGTACTTC
CDR3 protein: CATSEPTGTGRETQYF
D gene: TRBD1
J gene: TRBJ2-5
V gene: TRBV24-1
clone size: many

CDR3 DNA: TGTGCCAGCAGCTTGGGACAGGGAAGGAGGAACACTGAAGCTTTCTTT
CDR3 protein: CASSLGQGRRNTEAFF
D gene: TRBD1
J gene: TRBJ1-1
V gene: TRBV5-5
clone size: -

CDR3 DNA: TGTGCCAGCAGGCATATGTCTGAAGCTTTCTTT
CDR3 protein: CASRHMSEAFF
D gene: -
J gene: TRBJ1-1
V gene: TRBV6-6
clone size: many

CDR3 DNA: TGTGCCAGCAGTGAGACTAGCGGGTCGACCTACGAGCAGTACTTC
CDR3 protein: CASSETSGSTYEQYF
D gene: TRBD2
J gene: TRBJ2-7
V gene: TRBV12-3/TRBV12-4
clone size: -

CDR3 DNA: TGTGCCAGCAGTGAAATGGGGAGGGTGGGGGGACCAGGCTACACCTTC
CDR3 protein: CASSEMGRVGGPGYTF
D gene: -
J gene: TRBJ1-2
V gene: TRBV6-1
clone size: -

CDR3 DNA: TGTGCCAGCAGACACTCCAGGGGATACAATGAGCAGTTCTTC
CDR3 protein: CASRHSRGYNEQFF
D gene: -
J gene: TRBJ2-1
V gene: TRBV11-2
clone size: many

CDR3 DNA: TGTGCCACCAGCAGAGATAGGGGAACCGGGAGGTTTAATGAGCAGTTCTTC
CDR3 protein: CATSRDRGTGRFNEQFF
D gene: TRBD2
J gene: TRBJ2-1
V gene: TRBV15
clone size: many

CDR3 DNA: TGTGCCAGCAGCTTACAGAGCGCGGGAGTCGCCTACAATGAGCAGTTCTTC
CDR3 protein: CASSLQSAGVAYNEQFF
D gene: TRBD2
J gene: TRBJ2-1
V gene: TRBV11-2
clone size: -

CDR3 DNA: TGTGCCAGCAGCCGATGGGCCGCCGGGACTAGCTCCTACGAGCAGTACTTC
CDR3 protein: CASSRWAAGTSSYEQYF
D gene: TRBD2
J gene: TRBJ2-7
V gene: TRBV6-6
clone size: -

CDR3 DNA: TGTGCCAGCAGCTTAGGTTCAACATATTCCTACGAGCAGTACTTC
CDR3 protein: CASSLGSTYSYEQYF
D gene: -
J gene: TRBJ2-7
V gene: TRBV7-2
clone size: many

CDR3 DNA: TGTGCCAGCAGCCGACTAGGCCGTGAGCAGTTCTTC
CDR3 protein: CASSRLGREQFF
D gene: -
J gene: TRBJ2-1
V gene: TRBV7-9
clone size: -

CDR3 DNA: TGTGCTAGTGGGCGACACCGGGACAGGGGGCTCAATGAGCAGTTCTTC
CDR3 protein: CASGRHRDRGLNEQFF
D gene: TRBD1
J gene: TRBJ2-1
V gene: TRBV12-5
clone size: -

CDR3 DNA: TGTGCCAGCAGCCAAGACCCGCGGGGGGAGACCCAGTACTTC
CDR3 protein: CASSQDPRGETQYF
D gene: TRBD2
J gene: TRBJ2-5
V gene: TRBV3-1
clone size: once

CDR3 DNA: TGCAGTGCTAGGGGCCGGGAGGGAGACCAAGAGACCCAGTACTTC
CDR3 protein: CSARGREGDQETQYF
D gene: TRBD2
J gene: TRBJ2-5
V gene: TRBV20-1
clone size: once

CDR3 DNA: TGTGCCAGCAGTTACTCTGGGACTAGCAGTTACAATGAGCAGTACTTC
CDR3 protein: CASSYSGTSSYNEQYF
D gene: TRBD2
J gene: TRBJ2-5
V gene: TRBV6-2/TRBV6-3
clone size: -

CDR3 DNA: TGTGCCAGCAGTCTACAGGGATCCATGAACACTGAAGCTTTCTTT
CDR3 protein: CASSLQGSMNTEAFF
D gene: -
J gene: TRBJ1-1
V gene: TRBV6-5
clone size: few

CDR3 DNA: TGTGCCAGCAGCTACCGGGCCCCAACGCAAGCTTTCTTT
CDR3 protein: CASSYRAPTQAFF
D gene: -
J gene: TRBJ1-1
V gene: TRBV6-5
clone size: many

CDR3 DNA: TGCAGCTCCCGGACCAGCACTGAAGCTTTCTTT
CDR3 protein: CSSRTSTEAFF
D gene: -
J gene: TRBJ1-1
V gene: TRBV29-1
clone size: many

CDR3 DNA: TGTGCCACCAGCAGAAACCAGGGAGGTGGTACTGAAGCTTTCTTT
CDR3 protein: CATSRNQGGGTEAFF
D gene: -
J gene: TRBJ1-1
V gene: TRBV15
clone size: few

CDR3 DNA: TGTGCCAGCAGTTTAGGCGGAGTACCCCAGCATTTT
CDR3 protein: CASSLGGVPQHF
D gene: -
J gene: TRBJ1-5
V gene: TRBV12-3/TRBV12-4
clone size: -

CDR3 DNA: TGTGCCAGCAGTTGGGACAGCGAGCGGTACTTC
CDR3 protein: CASSWDSERYF
D gene: TRBD1
J gene: TRBJ2-5
V gene: TRBV2
clone size: -

CDR3 DNA: TGTGCCAGCATCCTCACTGGGAACAATCAGCCCCAGCATTTT
CDR3 protein: CASILTGNNQPQHF
D gene: -
J gene: TRBJ1-5
V gene: TRBV28
clone size: -

CDR3 DNA: TGCGCCAGCAGCCACCCAGCGACCGGCACAGATACGCAGTATTTT
CDR3 protein: CASSHPATGTDTQYF
D gene: -
J gene: TRBJ2-3
V gene: TRBV5-1
clone size: -

CDR3 DNA: TGTGCCAGCAGCCAGGCTCAGTGGACGTACAATGAGCAGTTCTTC
CDR3 protein: CASSQAQWTYNEQFF
D gene: -
J gene: TRBJ2-1
V gene: TRBV4-2
clone size: many

CDR3 DNA: TGTGCCAGCAGCCAAGATGTAGGGGACGGCGAGCAGTACTTC
CDR3 protein: CASSQDVGDGEQYF
D gene: -
J gene: TRBJ2-7
V gene: TRBV3-1
clone size: many

CDR3 DNA: TGTGCCAGCACCCTGGCCAGCGGCTCTGGGGCCAACGTCCTGACTTTC
CDR3 protein: CASTLASGSGANVLTF
D gene: -
J gene: TRBJ2-6
V gene: TRBV6-1
clone size: -

CDR3 DNA: TGCGCCAGCAGCTTGCAGGACAGTTACAATGAGCAGTTCTTC
CDR3 protein: CASSLQDSYNEQFF
D gene: -
J gene: TRBJ2-1
V gene: TRBV5-1
clone size: many

CDR3 DNA: TGTGCCAGCAACTCACTCGGGGGGCCGAAGCAGTTCTTC
CDR3 protein: CASNSLGGPKQFF
D gene: -
J gene: TRBJ2-1
V gene: TRBV27
clone size: many

CDR3 DNA: TGTGCTAGTGCATCGGGGACAGCTCAAGAGACCCAGTACTTC
CDR3 protein: CASASGTAQETQYF
D gene: TRBD1
J gene: TRBJ2-5
V gene: TRBV12-5
clone size: few

CDR3 DNA: TGTGCCATCAGTGAGCCGATTAGCAGGGGAACCAAAGAGACCCAGTACTTC
CDR3 protein: CAISEPISRGTKETQYF
D gene: -
J gene: TRBJ2-5
V gene: TRBV10-3
clone size: -

CDR3 DNA: TGTGCCAGCAGCACCTGGGACGGAACTAACTATGGCTACACCTTC
CDR3 protein: CASSTWDGTNYGYTF
D gene: -
J gene: TRBJ1-2
V gene: TRBV27
clone size: many

CDR3 DNA: TGCAGTGCTCTCGGGGGGGTGGGAGGCTACACCTTC
CDR3 protein: CSALGGVGGYTF
D gene: -
J gene: TRBJ1-2
V gene: TRBV20-1
clone size: many

CDR3 DNA: TGTGCCAGCAGGTTCTGGGGCGGAGGAAACACCATATATTTT
CDR3 protein: CASRFWGGGNTIYF
D gene: -
J gene: TRBJ1-3
V gene: TRBV28
clone size: -

CDR3 DNA: TGCGCCAGCAGCCCACAGCAAGGGATCAACTATGGCTACACCTTC
CDR3 protein: CASSPQQGINYGYTF
D gene: -
J gene: TRBJ1-2
V gene: TRBV5-1
clone size: many

CDR3 DNA: TGCAGCGTCGCGAAGGGGCGACACGAGCAGTACTTC
CDR3 protein: CSVAKGRHEQYF
D gene: -
J gene: TRBJ2-7
V gene: TRBV29-1
clone size: -

CDR3 DNA: TGCAGTGCTAGAGACGGGACTAGCGGGACCAATGAGCAGTTCTTC
CDR3 protein: CSARDGTSGTNEQFF
D gene: TRBD2
J gene: TRBJ2-1
V gene: TRBV20-1
clone size: many

CDR3 DNA: TGCAGTGCTAGAGGTACAGGGGACGAGCAGTACTTC
CDR3 protein: CSARGTGDEQYF
D gene: TRBD1
J gene: TRBJ2-7
V gene: TRBV20-1
clone size: -

CDR3 DNA: TGTGCCAGCAGGGGACCTACCCACCAAGAGACCCAGTACTTC
CDR3 protein: CASRGPTHQETQYF
D gene: -
J gene: TRBJ2-5
V gene: TRBV27
clone size: many

CDR3 DNA: TGTGCCAGCAGTTACGGGACTGGCAAGGTGGATGAGCAGTTCTTC
CDR3 protein: CASSYGTGKVDEQFF
D gene: -
J gene: TRBJ2-1
V gene: TRBV6-5
clone size: many

CDR3 DNA: TGTGCCAGCAGTTTCCTGACTAGCCAAGAGACCCAGTACTTC
CDR3 protein: CASSFLTSQETQYF
D gene: -
J gene: TRBJ2-5
V gene: TRBV12-3/TRBV12-4
clone size: many

CDR3 DNA: TGTGCCTGGAGACAGGGGGCGAGCGGCACTGAAGCTTTCTTT
CDR3 protein: CAWRQGASGTEAFF
D gene: TRBD1
J gene: TRBJ1-1
V gene: TRBV30
clone size: -

CDR3 DNA: TGCAGCGTTGCCAGGGTTGGACTTGGTGAGCAGTTCTTC
CDR3 protein: CSVARVGLGEQFF
D gene: -
J gene: TRBJ2-1
V gene: TRBV29-1
clone size: many